This note documents a single TCR beta chain sequence. Antigen specificity is unknown. This specimen comes from a study of T-cell memory formation after mild COVID-19. At the level of the study: Largely, TCR clusters stayed within a single donor. Broader study findings: Clones shrinking from day 15 to 85 showed even CD4/CD8 mixes; later expanders tilted CD4+.

The CDR3 is made up of 14 amino acids. CDR1 and CDR2 (germline): LNHNV, YYDKDF (reference sequence). V was cut by 8 bases and J by 2 bases, with 13 bases left in between. A single record per CDR3 protein comes from TCRdb applying MiXCR to the 5' RACE reads. The sample includes 140,000 to 150,000 distinct CDR3 sequences, about 23% of them seen just once. Source material: PBMCs or a T cell subset sorted from them (not recorded which). V and J are TRBV15 and TRBJ1-5; TRBD1 is a possible D gene (5 bases). This receptor was obtained from an adult woman who had mild COVID-19 (a few samples of this study predate the infection). Cell type and time point are not known. CDR3 bases: TGTGCCACCCGTCCGGGGGAGGGCAATCAGCCCCAGCATTTT. Residues: CATRPGEGNQPQHF. The entire variable domain, with the rest obtained from reference TRBV15 and TRBJ1-5, is as follows: DAMVIQNPRYQVTQFGKPVTLSCSQTLNHNVMYWYQQKSSQAPKLLFHYYDKDFNNEADTPDNFQSRRPNTSFCFLDIRSPGLGDTAMYLCATRPGEGNQPQHFGDGTRLSIL.